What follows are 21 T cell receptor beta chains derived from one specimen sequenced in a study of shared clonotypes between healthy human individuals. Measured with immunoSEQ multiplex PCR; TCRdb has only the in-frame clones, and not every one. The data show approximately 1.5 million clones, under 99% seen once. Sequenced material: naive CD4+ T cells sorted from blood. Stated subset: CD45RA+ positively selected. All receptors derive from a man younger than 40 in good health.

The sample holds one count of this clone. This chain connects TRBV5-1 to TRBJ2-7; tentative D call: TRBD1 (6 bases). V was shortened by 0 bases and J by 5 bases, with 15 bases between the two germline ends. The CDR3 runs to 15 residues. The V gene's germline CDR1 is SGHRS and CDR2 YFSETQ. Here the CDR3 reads CASSLAGQGYDEQYF. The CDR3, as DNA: TGCGCCAGCAGCTTGGCCGGGCAGGGGTACGACGAGCAGTACTTC.

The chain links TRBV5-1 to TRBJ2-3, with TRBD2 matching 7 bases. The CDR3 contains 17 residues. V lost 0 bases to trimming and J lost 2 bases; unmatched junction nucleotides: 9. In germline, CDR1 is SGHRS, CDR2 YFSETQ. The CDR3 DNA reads TGCGCCAGCAGCTTGGCCGTCCTAGCGGTAGACACAGATACGCAGTATTTT. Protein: CASSLAVLAVDTDTQYF.

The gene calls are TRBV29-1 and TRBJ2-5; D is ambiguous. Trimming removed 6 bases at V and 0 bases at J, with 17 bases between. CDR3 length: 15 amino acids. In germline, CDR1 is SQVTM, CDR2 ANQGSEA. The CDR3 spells CSVTLLTQYQETQYF. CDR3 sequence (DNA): TGCAGCGTCACACTTTTAACTCAGTACCAAGAGACCCAGTACTTC.

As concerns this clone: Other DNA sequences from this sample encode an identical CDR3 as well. CDR3 nucleotide sequence: TGTGCCATCAATTCGGGGAGCTCCTACGAGCAGTACTTC. Amino acid sequence: CAINSGSSYEQYF. The chain uses TRBV10-3 and TRBJ2-7; D is possibly TRBD2 (5 bases). The CDR3 extends over 13 amino acids. Germline assignment: CDR1 ENHRY and CDR2 SYGVKD. V was pared by 7 bases and J by 0 bases, with 10 bases between.

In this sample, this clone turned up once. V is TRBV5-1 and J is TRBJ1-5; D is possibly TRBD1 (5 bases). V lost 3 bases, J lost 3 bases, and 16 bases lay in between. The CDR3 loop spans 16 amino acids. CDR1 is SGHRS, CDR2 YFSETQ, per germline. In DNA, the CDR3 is TGCGCCAGCAGCTGGGGGGTTGAAGGACTCAATCAGCCCCAGCATTTT. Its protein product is CASSWGVEGLNQPQHF.

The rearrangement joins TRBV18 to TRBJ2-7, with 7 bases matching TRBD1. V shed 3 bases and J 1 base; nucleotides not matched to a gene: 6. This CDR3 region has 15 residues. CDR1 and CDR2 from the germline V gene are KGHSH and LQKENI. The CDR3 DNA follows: TGTGCCAGCTCACCTAGGACAGGTATTTCCTACGAGCAGTACTTC. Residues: CASSPRTGISYEQYF.

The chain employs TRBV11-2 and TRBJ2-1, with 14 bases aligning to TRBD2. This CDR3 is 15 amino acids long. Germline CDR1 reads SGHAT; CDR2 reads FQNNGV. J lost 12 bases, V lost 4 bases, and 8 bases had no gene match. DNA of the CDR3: TGTGCCAGCAGCTCTCGACTAGCGGGAGGGCCAATGCAGTTCTTC. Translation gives CASSSRLAGGPMQFF. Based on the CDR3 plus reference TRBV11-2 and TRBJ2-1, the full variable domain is EAGVAQSPRYKIIEKRQSVAFWCNPISGHATLYWYQQILGQGPKLLIQFQNNGVVDDSQLPKDRFSAERLKGVDSTLKIQPAKLEDSAVYLCASSSRLAGGPMQFFGPGTRLTVL.

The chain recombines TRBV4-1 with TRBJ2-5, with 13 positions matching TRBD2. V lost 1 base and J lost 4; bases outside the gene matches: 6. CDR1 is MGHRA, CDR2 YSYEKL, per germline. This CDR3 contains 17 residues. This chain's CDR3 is CASSQVFTSGRAETQYF. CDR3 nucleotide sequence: TGCGCCAGCAGCCAAGTCTTTACTAGCGGGAGGGCAGAGACCCAGTACTTC.

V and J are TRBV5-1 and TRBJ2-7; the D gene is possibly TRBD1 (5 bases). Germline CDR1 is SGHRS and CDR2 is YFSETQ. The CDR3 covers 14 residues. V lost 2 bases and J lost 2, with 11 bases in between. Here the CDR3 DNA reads TGCGCCAGCAGCTTCAGGGCCGGCACCTACGAGCAGTACTTC. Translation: CASSFRAGTYEQYF.

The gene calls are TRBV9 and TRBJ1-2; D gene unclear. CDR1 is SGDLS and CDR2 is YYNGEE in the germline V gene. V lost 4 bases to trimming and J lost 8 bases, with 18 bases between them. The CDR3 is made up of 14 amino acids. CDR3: CASSSPVGSDGYTF. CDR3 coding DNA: TGTGCCAGCAGCTCCCCTGTGGGGAGTGACGGCTACACCTTC.

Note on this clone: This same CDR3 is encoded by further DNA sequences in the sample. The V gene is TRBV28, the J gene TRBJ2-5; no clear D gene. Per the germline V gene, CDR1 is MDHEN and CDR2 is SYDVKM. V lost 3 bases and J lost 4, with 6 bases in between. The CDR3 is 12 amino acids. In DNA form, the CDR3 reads TGTGCCAGCAGTTTCGGATCAGAGACCCAGTACTTC. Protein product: CASSFGSETQYF.

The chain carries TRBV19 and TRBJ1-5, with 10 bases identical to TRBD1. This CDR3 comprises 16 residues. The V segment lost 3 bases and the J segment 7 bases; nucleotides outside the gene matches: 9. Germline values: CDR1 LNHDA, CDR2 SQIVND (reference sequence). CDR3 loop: CASSIDRGRLGQPQHF. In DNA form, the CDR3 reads TGTGCCAGTAGTATCGACAGGGGGCGTCTCGGGCAGCCCCAGCATTTT.

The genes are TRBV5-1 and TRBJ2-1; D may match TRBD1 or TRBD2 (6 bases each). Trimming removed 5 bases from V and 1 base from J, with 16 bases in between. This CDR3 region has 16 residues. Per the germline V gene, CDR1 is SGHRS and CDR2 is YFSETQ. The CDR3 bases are TGCGCCAGCAGTTTCTTGGGGGGCGCGTCCTACAATGAGCAGTTCTTC. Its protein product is CASSFLGGASYNEQFF.

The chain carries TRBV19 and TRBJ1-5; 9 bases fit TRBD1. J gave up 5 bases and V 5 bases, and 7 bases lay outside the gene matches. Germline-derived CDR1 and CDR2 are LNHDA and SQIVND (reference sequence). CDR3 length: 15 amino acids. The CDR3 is CASSADRGGYQPQHF. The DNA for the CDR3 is TGTGCCAGTAGTGCCGACAGGGGGGGGTATCAGCCCCAGCATTTT.

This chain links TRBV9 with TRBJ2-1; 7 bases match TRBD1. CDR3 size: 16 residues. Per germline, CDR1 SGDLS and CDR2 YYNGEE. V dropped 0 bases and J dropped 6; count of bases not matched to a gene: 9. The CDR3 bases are TGTGCCAGCAGCGTAGAGTTGAGGGGGCAGGGCAATGAGCAGTTCTTC. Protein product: CASSVELRGQGNEQFF.

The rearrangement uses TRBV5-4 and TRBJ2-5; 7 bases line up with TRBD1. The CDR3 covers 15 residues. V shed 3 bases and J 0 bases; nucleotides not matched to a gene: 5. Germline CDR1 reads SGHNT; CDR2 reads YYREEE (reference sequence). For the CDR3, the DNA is TGTGCCAGCAGCTGGCCTACAGGGGACCAAGAGACCCAGTACTTC. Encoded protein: CASSWPTGDQETQYF.

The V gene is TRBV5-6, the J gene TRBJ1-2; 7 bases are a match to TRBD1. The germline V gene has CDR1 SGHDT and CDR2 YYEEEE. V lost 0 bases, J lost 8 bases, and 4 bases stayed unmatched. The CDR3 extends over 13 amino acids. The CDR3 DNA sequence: TGTGCCAGCAGCTTGGTTAGGGGGCAAGGCTACACCTTC. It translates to CASSLVRGQGYTF.

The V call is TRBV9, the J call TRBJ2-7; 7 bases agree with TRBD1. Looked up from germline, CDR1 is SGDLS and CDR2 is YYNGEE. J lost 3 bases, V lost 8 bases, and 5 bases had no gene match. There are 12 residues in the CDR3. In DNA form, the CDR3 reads TGTGCCAGAAACGGGGACAGCTACGAGCAGTACTTC. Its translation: CARNGDSYEQYF.

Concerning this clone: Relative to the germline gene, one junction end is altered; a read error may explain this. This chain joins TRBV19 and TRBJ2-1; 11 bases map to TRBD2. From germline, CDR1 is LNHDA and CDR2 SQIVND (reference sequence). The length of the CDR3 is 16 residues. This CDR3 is CASSIGGTSGALPPIF. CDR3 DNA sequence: TGTGCCAGTAGTATAGGGGGGACTAGCGGAGCTCTGCCCCCTATCTTC.

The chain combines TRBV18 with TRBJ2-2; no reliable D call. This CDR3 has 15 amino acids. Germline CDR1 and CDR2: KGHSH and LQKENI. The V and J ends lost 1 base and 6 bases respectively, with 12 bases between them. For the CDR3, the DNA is TGTGCCAGCTCACCACTTTCTGATGGTTCCGGGGAGCTGTTTTTT. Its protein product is CASSPLSDGSGELFF.

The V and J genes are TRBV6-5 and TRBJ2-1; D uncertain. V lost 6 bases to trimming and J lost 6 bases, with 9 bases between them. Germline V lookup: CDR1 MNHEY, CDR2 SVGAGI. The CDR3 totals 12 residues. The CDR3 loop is CASRGLSNEQFF. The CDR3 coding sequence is TGTGCCAGCAGGGGCCTCAGCAATGAGCAGTTCTTC.